Below, 28 T cell receptor beta chains from the same sample are listed, as sequenced in a study of shared clonotypes between healthy human individuals. Terminally differentiated effector memory CD45RA+ cells were excluded from the naive CD8 cells, which were CD45RO-negative and positively selected for CCR7. TCRdb keeps only in-frame clones here, not all; method: immunoSEQ multiplex PCR. The sample holds about 2 million clones; roughly 95% are singletons and the top ten take around 1.1%. Sequencing was performed on naive CD8+ T cells sorted from blood. The source of these receptors is a man aged 18 to 29 in good health.

The chain links TRBV6-1 to TRBJ2-1; TRBD1 matches 9 bases. Germline V gene sequence: CDR1 MNHNS, CDR2 SASEGT. Trimming at V came to 2 bases and at J to 7 bases, leaving 3 bases not matched to a gene. This CDR3 is built from 14 residues. The CDR3 coding sequence is TGTGCCAGCAGTGAAATGGGACAGGGAAATGAGCAGTTCTTC. Translation gives CASSEMGQGNEQFF.

This clone appeared a few times. The J gene is TRBJ2-5, the V gene TRBV19; D might be TRBD2 (6 bases). CDR1 LNHDA and CDR2 SQIVND come from the germline V gene (reference sequence). V lost 5 bases to trimming and J lost 5 bases, with 9 bases between them. This CDR3 is 12 amino acids long. DNA for the CDR3: TGTGCCAGTAGTGATCGGGGGGAGACCCAGTACTTC. Translation: CASSDRGETQYF.

The genes are TRBV27 and TRBJ1-4; the D gene is possibly TRBD1 (6 bases). Germline V lookup: CDR1 MNHEY, CDR2 SMNVEV (reference sequence). V lost 3 bases and J lost 6, with 17 bases in between. This CDR3 has 16 amino acids. The CDR3, as DNA: TGTGCCAGCAGTTTTTCCCTCCAGGGGACCGATGAAAAACTGTTTTTT. This codes for CASSFSLQGTDEKLFF.

The gene calls are TRBV7-8 and TRBJ2-1, with 9 bases lining up with TRBD2. The CDR3 loop spans 15 amino acids. Per the germline V gene, CDR1 is SGHVS and CDR2 is FQNEAQ. Unmatched junction bases numbered 8, after V lost 3 bases and J lost 8 bases. The CDR3 nucleotides are TGTGCCAGCAGCTTCCCCCTTAGCGGGAGCGATGAGCAGTTCTTC. This encodes CASSFPLSGSDEQFF.

The genes are TRBV29-1 and TRBJ1-2; D is uncertain. V lost 3 bases, J lost 8 bases, and 16 bases lay in between. There are 13 residues in the CDR3. Germline values: CDR1 SQVTM, CDR2 ANQGSEA. In DNA form, the CDR3 reads TGCAGCGTTGAGGACGGTCGTGTCTGGGGCTACACCTTC. Its protein is CSVEDGRVWGYTF.

The chain couples TRBV6-5 to TRBJ2-5; D is ambiguous. Trimming removed 0 bases at V and 2 bases at J, with 13 bases between. The CDR3 consists of 16 residues. Looked up from germline, CDR1 is MNHEY and CDR2 is SVGAGI. Here the CDR3 reads CASSYSILLQQETQYF. The CDR3 coding sequence is TGTGCCAGCAGTTACTCGATTTTATTACAGCAAGAGACCCAGTACTTC.

The V and J genes are TRBV5-1 and TRBJ2-7; tentatively, D is TRBD1 or TRBD2 (5 bases each). Germline loops: CDR1 SGHRS, CDR2 YFSETQ. Trimming removed 0 bases at V and 2 bases at J, with 12 bases between. This CDR3 has 15 amino acids. CDR3: CASSLAGLGTYEQYF. CDR3 nucleotides: TGCGCCAGCAGCTTGGCGGGGCTCGGGACCTACGAGCAGTACTTC.

Notes on this clone: Other DNA sequences in this sample translate to the same CDR3. V usage is TRBV27 and J usage is TRBJ2-7, with 7 nucleotides matching TRBD2. CDR1 and CDR2 from the germline V gene are MNHEY and SMNVEV (reference sequence). Losses at the gene ends were 2 bases for V and 2 bases for J; bases not matched to a gene: 3. This CDR3 has 14 amino acids. The CDR3 protein is CASSLTGGTYEQYF. CDR3 sequence (DNA): TGTGCCAGCAGTTTAACCGGGGGGACCTACGAGCAGTACTTC.

The V gene is TRBV5-6, the J gene TRBJ2-7; D perhaps matches TRBD2 (7 bases). V was trimmed by 9 bases and J by 3 bases, leaving 25 bases between them. The CDR3 loop spans 16 amino acids. Looked up from germline, CDR1 is SGHDT and CDR2 is YYEEEE. CDR3 nucleotides: TGTGCCACCAAATCGGCCCGGGGGGCGCAAATCTACGAGCAGTACTTC. Protein product: CATKSARGAQIYEQYF.

The V gene is TRBV28, the J gene TRBJ1-6, with no clear D. Trimming removed 6 bases from V and 0 bases from J, with 24 bases in between. Germline CDR1 and CDR2: MDHEN and SYDVKM. CDR3 length: 20 residues. The CDR3, as DNA: TGTGCCAGCAGCCCCGCCCTCGGTTTACGGTCGAGCTCCTATAATTCACCCCTCCACTTT. This codes for CASSPALGLRSSSYNSPLHF.

Note on this clone: The same CDR3 arises from other DNA sequences in this sample as well. This chain uses TRBV5-1 with TRBJ2-7; D unclear. The length of the CDR3 is 13 residues. Trimming stripped 2 bases from V and 2 bases from J, with 8 bases between. Germline loops: CDR1 SGHRS, CDR2 YFSETQ. The CDR3 nucleotides read TGCGCCAGCAGCTTCGGGCAAACCTACGAGCAGTACTTC. Translation gives CASSFGQTYEQYF. The entire variable domain, with the rest obtained from reference TRBV5-1 and TRBJ2-7, is as follows: KAGVTQTPRYLIKTRGQQVTLSCSPISGHRSVSWYQQTPGQGLQFLFEYFSETQRNKGNFPGRFSGRQFSNSRSEMNVSTLELGDSALYLCASSFGQTYEQYFGPGTRLTVT.

This clone was seen only a few times. V usage is TRBV6-1 and J usage is TRBJ1-6; 10 positions agree with TRBD1. Germline V gives CDR1 MNHNS, CDR2 SASEGT. The CDR3 runs 17 residues. V shed 2 bases and J 8 bases; nucleotides not matched to a gene: 9. The CDR3: CASSELGRDRGYSPLHF. CDR3 bases: TGTGCCAGCAGTGAATTGGGAAGGGACAGGGGATATTCACCCCTCCACTTT.

The rearrangement links TRBV29-1 to TRBJ2-7; no firm D call. Germline V CDR1 and CDR2: SQVTM, ANQGSEA. The V gene lost 3 bases and the J gene lost 3 bases, with 0 bases spanning the gap. The CDR3 is made up of 9 amino acids. Here the CDR3 DNA reads TGCAGCGTTGACTACGAGCAGTACTTC. Its translation: CSVDYEQYF.

V and J are TRBV13 and TRBJ2-7; D gene uncertain. V was cut by 5 bases and J by 1 base, with 12 bases left in between. CDR3 length: 14 amino acids. Per the germline V gene, CDR1 is PRHDT and CDR2 is FYEKMQ (reference sequence). The chain's CDR3 is CASSPPLASYEQYF. The CDR3 DNA is TGTGCCAGCAGCCCCCCCTTGGCATCCTACGAGCAGTACTTC.

V usage is TRBV28 and J usage is TRBJ2-2; D tentatively fits TRBD1 or TRBD2 (6 bases each). From germline, CDR1 is MDHEN and CDR2 SYDVKM. V gave up 2 bases and J gave up 3 bases, with 10 bases separating them. The CDR3 is made up of 15 amino acids. CDR3 nucleotides: TGTGCCAGCAGTTTAGTGGGGGGCCACACCGGGGAGCTGTTTTTT. Translated, it gives CASSLVGGHTGELFF.

V and J are TRBV19 and TRBJ2-7; D unresolved. Per germline, CDR1 LNHDA and CDR2 SQIVND (reference sequence). Trimming removed 5 bases from V and 6 bases from J, with 14 bases in between. The CDR3 length is 13 residues. The CDR3 region is CASSLLGSSEQYF. CDR3 DNA sequence: TGTGCCAGTAGTCTCCTGGGGTCGAGCGAGCAGTACTTC.

The V gene is TRBV4-1, the J gene TRBJ2-3; no clear D gene. Between the trimmed V and J ends, which lost 5 bases and 0 bases, there was a span of 6 bases. The CDR3 sequence is 13 residues long. Looked up from germline, CDR1 is MGHRA and CDR2 is YSYEKL. CDR3 bases: TGCGCCAGCAGCGTCGTAAGCACAGATACGCAGTATTTT. Translation gives CASSVVSTDTQYF.

This chain uses TRBV19 with TRBJ1-2, with D perhaps matching TRBD1 (5 bases). This CDR3 is built from 14 residues. Trimming took off 1 base at V and 6 bases at J, with 12 bases between the two ends. CDR1 and CDR2 from the germline V gene are LNHDA and SQIVND (reference sequence). The CDR3 reads CASSIVPGRNGYTF. DNA of the CDR3: TGTGCCAGTAGTATAGTGCCAGGGAGGAATGGCTACACCTTC.

The chain has TRBV7-9 and TRBJ2-1; no clear D gene. Looked up from germline, CDR1 is SEHNR and CDR2 is FQNEAQ (reference sequence). This CDR3 spans 16 amino acids. The ends were cut back, 2 bases at V and 6 bases at J, with 17 bases in the middle. The DNA for the CDR3 is TGTGCCAGCAGCTTATTCGACTCCCCCGGCTCCAATGAGCAGTTCTTC. The encoded protein is CASSLFDSPGSNEQFF.

Only a few counts were recorded for this clone. J is TRBJ2-7 and V is TRBV25-1; TRBD2 aligns across 10 bases. The CDR3 totals 15 residues. The trim removed 0 bases at V and 5 bases at J, leaving 4 bases unmatched. Germline V gives CDR1 MGHDK, CDR2 SYGVNS. The CDR3 protein is CASSEYSGGANEQYF. The CDR3 bases are TGTGCCAGCAGTGAATACAGCGGGGGGGCGAACGAGCAGTACTTC.

The V call is TRBV30, the J call TRBJ2-7, with D possibly TRBD1 on 6 matching bases. The V gene's germline CDR1 is GTSNPN and CDR2 SVGIG (reference sequence). Trimming pared 2 bases from V and 4 bases from J, leaving 21 bases between. There are 16 residues in the CDR3. The CDR3 here is CAWSLSGHEPLYEQYF. For the CDR3, the DNA is TGTGCCTGGAGTCTTTCGGGACACGAACCCTTATACGAGCAGTACTTC.

J is TRBJ2-7 and V is TRBV7-6; 11 nucleotides match TRBD1. Germline V gene sequence: CDR1 SGHVS, CDR2 FNYEAQ. The trim removed 5 bases at V and 2 bases at J, leaving 14 bases unmatched. The CDR3 loop spans 18 amino acids. In nucleotides, the CDR3 is TGTGCCAGCAGCCCTCACCCGGACCCGGGACAGGGGGCCTACGAGCAGTACTTC. It yields the protein CASSPHPDPGQGAYEQYF.

For this clone: An end of the junction differs from the germline gene, which may be a read error. V gene TRBV10-3 combines with J gene TRBJ2-3; possible D gene TRBD2, 7 bases. CDR1 and CDR2 (germline): ENHRY, SYGVKD. The CDR3 loop spans 14 amino acids. CDR3 protein: CAITEGGVTDTQYF. In DNA, the CDR3 is TGTGCCATCACTGAGGGGGGGGTCACAGATACGCAGTATTTT.

This clone was observed once. Written as DNA, the CDR3 is TGCGCCAGCAGCTTGGGACTAGCGGGTGAAAATGAGCAGTTCTTC. Its translation: CASSLGLAGENEQFF. The J gene is TRBJ2-1, the V gene TRBV5-1; 10 bases are shared with TRBD2. This CDR3 is built from 15 residues. Germline trimming cut 0 bases from V and 7 bases from J; bases unmatched to any gene: 4. The germline V gene encodes CDR1 SGHRS and CDR2 YFSETQ.

Notes on this clone: This sample also contains other DNA sequences that code for the same CDR3. This sequence joins TRBV13 and TRBJ2-2; unclear D gene. Trimming cost V 2 bases and J 3 bases, with 1 base left between them. This CDR3 is built from 12 residues. Per the germline V gene, CDR1 is PRHDT and CDR2 is FYEKMQ (reference sequence). The chain's CDR3 is CASSLHTGELFF. In nucleotides, the CDR3 is TGTGCCAGCAGCTTACACACCGGGGAGCTGTTTTTT. The variable domain in full, completed from reference TRBV13 and TRBJ2-2, reads AAGVIQSPRHLIKEKRETATLKCYPIPRHDTVYWYQQGPGQDPQFLISFYEKMQSDKGSIPDRFSAQQFSDYHSELNMSSLELGDSALYFCASSLHTGELFFGEGSRLTVL.

The CDR3 loop is CASSSYSGASTDTQYF. CDR3 DNA sequence: TGTGCCAGCAGTTCCTATAGCGGGGCTAGCACAGATACGCAGTATTTT. This rearrangement joins TRBV28 to TRBJ2-3, with 8 bases that match TRBD2. V lost 4 bases, J lost 0 bases, and 6 bases stayed unmatched. Germline lookup yields CDR1 MDHEN and CDR2 SYDVKM. The CDR3 totals 16 residues.

This chain joins TRBV6-1 and TRBJ2-7; 15 bases line up with TRBD2. The V segment lost 3 bases and the J segment 2 bases; nucleotides outside the gene matches: 11. Germline values: CDR1 MNHNS, CDR2 SASEGT. The CDR3 spans 19 residues. The CDR3 sequence is CASSENPGLAGGLTYEQYF. The DNA of the CDR3 is TGTGCCAGCAGTGAGAACCCGGGACTAGCGGGAGGTCTGACCTACGAGCAGTACTTC.

The CDR3 nucleotides are TGTGCCAGCAGCTGGGGGGGGGATACTAATGAAAAACTGTTTTTT. Translating gives CASSWGGDTNEKLFF. This chain connects TRBV11-2 to TRBJ1-4; D may be TRBD1 (5 bases). Germline CDR1 SGHAT, CDR2 FQNNGV. The CDR3 is made up of 15 amino acids. Trimming took 4 bases from V and 2 from J, leaving 11 bases between them.